Given below is one T cell receptor (beta chain) in context. This sample was included in a study of T cells in Graves' hyperthyroidism and ophthalmopathy. Amplified TCR beta CDR3 regions derived from RNA transcripts. Using the HTBI primer set, a first-round RT-PCR was run on the TCR CDR3. Each CDR3 protein is one row after TCRdb ran MiXCR on the multiplex PCR reads. The sample consists of approximately 600,000 distinct CDR3 sequences, 20% of them appearing once. Clinical symptoms, serum thyroxine, TRAb, thyroid ultrasound and orbital computed tomography informed diagnoses. Sequenced: blood. This clonotype was sampled from a man aged 25-45 years with Graves' ophthalmopathy.

Here the CDR3 DNA reads TGTGCCAGCAGCCAGAGTTTCAGGGAGATTGAAGCTTTCTTT. Translation gives CASSQSFREIEAFF. The chain couples TRBV3-1 to TRBJ1-1; D perhaps matches TRBD1 (5 bases). Trimming took off 3 bases at V and 7 bases at J, with 15 bases between the two ends. The CDR3 contains 14 residues. Germline V gene lookup returns CDR1 LGHDT and CDR2 YNNKEL (reference sequence).